Listed below are T cell receptor beta chains from one sample, sequenced in a study of beta chain features in type 1 diabetes. Repertoires were generated with immunoSEQ multiplex PCR, while TCRdb's copy carries only in-frame clones and drops some. The table has around 310,000 clones, 9.5% to 11% seen once. Sequencing was done on a sample of naive CD4+ T cells from blood. These receptor sequences come from a woman aged 25 to 39 in good health. Each CDR3 is given with its conserved first and last residue. The order of the fields is J gene, V gene, CDR3 protein.

>TRBJ2-1|TRBV18
CASSPIRTGQGDNEQFF
>TRBJ1-5|TRBV19
CASSMSGGAGNQPQHF
>TRBJ1-5|TRBV18
CASSPKGGNQPQHF
>TRBJ2-3|TRBV28
CASRASTDTQYF
>TRBJ2-1|TRBV2
CASSLQGSYNEQFF
>TRBJ2-5|TRBV6-1
CASRDTGGVVETQYF
>TRBJ2-3|TRBV27
CASSLIQGNTDTQYF
>TRBJ2-5|TRBV23-1
CASSQFVVAGGGETQYF
>TRBJ2-5|TRBV7-2
CASSRRQGMTVRETQYF
>TRBJ2-3|TRBV19
CASSATGPRGDTQYF
>TRBJ2-7|TRBV19
CASRGTGTSGSQYF
>TRBJ2-7|TRBV7-9
CASSPREGIYEQYF
>TRBJ2-1|TRBV7-2
CASSLMVDRTSYNEQFF
>TRBJ2-1|TRBV7-9
CASSPRGISYNEQFF
>TRBJ1-5|TRBV19
CASKERYSNQPQHF
>TRBJ2-3|TRBV5-1
CASSLEEPTSTDTQYF
>TRBJ1-2|TRBV28
CASSFNTNYGYTF
>TRBJ2-7|TRBV7-2
CASSLKGLAGLGFDEQYF
>TRBJ2-1|TRBV28
CASSLLHNEQFF
>TRBJ2-7|TRBV11-3
CASSPSAGAYEQYF
>TRBJ2-5|TRBV30
CAWSDRDRETQYF
>TRBJ2-3|TRBV9
CASRKTGTSGLDTQYF
>TRBJ2-5|TRBV5-1
CASSLEDSQETQYF
>TRBJ2-5|TRBV30
CAWSVLAEETQYF
>TRBJ2-7|TRBV5-1
CASSGVAGLYYEQYF
>TRBJ1-1|TRBV28
CASTNLPPGGGTEAFF
>TRBJ1-1|TRBV7-2
CASSLQGMNTEAFF
>TRBJ2-1|TRBV7-8
CASSSTWSSYNEQFF
>TRBJ2-5|TRBV5-4
CASSPRGSGGQETQYF
>TRBJ2-1|TRBV7-8
CASSYGQVNEQFF
>TRBJ2-1|TRBV9
CASSVGTSRAQEQFF
>TRBJ2-1|TRBV5-1
CASSLVVASGPEDEQFF
>TRBJ2-2|TRBV7-3
CASSLTAYFAGADTGELFF
>TRBJ2-7|TRBV7-2
CASSSSVEQYF
>TRBJ2-1|TRBV7-2
CASSRSGRFYNEQFF
>TRBJ2-4|TRBV7-2
CASSLGSRTKNIQYF
>TRBJ2-7|TRBV2
CASSLSGEQYF
>TRBJ2-7|TRBV5-4
CASGSPGVYEQYF
>TRBJ2-1|TRBV27
CASSLVSGGVANEQFF
>TRBJ2-1|TRBV29-1
CSVEEGAAYNEQFF
>TRBJ2-1|TRBV5-1
CASSLTGEGQFF
>TRBJ2-5|TRBV18
CASSVVGQETQYF
>TRBJ2-7|TRBV6-5
CASSYGSGMDYEQYF
>TRBJ2-1|TRBV14
CASSQEVGSSYNEQFF
>TRBJ2-5|TRBV30
CAWGWGGKTQYF
>TRBJ1-2|TRBV28
CASSLHGQGTF
>TRBJ2-5|TRBV19
CASSSAQGGETQYF
>TRBJ1-1|TRBV29-1
CSVGTGGGTEAFF
>TRBJ2-2|TRBV5-4
CASSLVSSGSGELFF
>TRBJ2-4|TRBV5-6
CASSLYGRGLKNIQYF
>TRBJ2-4|TRBV18
CASSRIREAKNIQYF
>TRBJ1-6|TRBV30
CAWSFRGEPNSPLHF
>TRBJ2-7|TRBV18
CASSIDRSPSYEQYF
>TRBJ2-6|TRBV2
CASSEAPRAGANVLTF
>TRBJ1-5|TRBV29-1
CSVRLGGPGNQPQHF
>TRBJ2-5|TRBV2
CASTSAGGPPIFQETQYF
>TRBJ1-2|TRBV2
CASSEALRSGNYGYTF